The entry below describes one T cell receptor beta chain. The antigen remains undetermined. These data come from a study of cytomegalovirus exposure and HLA in healthy donors. General observations from the study: A later analysis revealed that TCR association rates differed between HLA loci, peaking at DRB1 and bottoming out at HLA-C.

Primers for the PCR totalled 60 Vbeta and 13 Jbeta. TCRdb keeps only in-frame clones here, not all; method: immunoSEQ multiplex PCR. This table has 150,000 to 200,000 clones, 80% appearing once. The origin of this receptor is a woman in her 40s in good health and CMV-seronegative. What was sequenced was PBMCs.

The CDR3 protein is CASSLGWAGGHLMNTEAFF. The DNA for the CDR3 is TGTGCCAGCAGCCTCGGATGGGCAGGGGGACACCTCATGAACACTGAAGCTTTCTTT. This rearrangement joins TRBV13 to TRBJ1-1, with 7 nucleotides matching TRBD1. Germline lookup yields CDR1 PRHDT and CDR2 FYEKMQ (reference sequence). With V trimmed by 5 bases and J by 0 bases, 18 bases remained unmatched. The length of the CDR3 is 19 residues.